Following are 25 T cell receptor beta chains from one sample sequenced in a study of cytomegalovirus exposure and HLA in healthy donors. The PCR used 60 Vbeta and 13 Jbeta primers. This table comes from immunoSEQ multiplex PCR, and its TCRdb copy is limited to in-frame clones, with some not included. In the table there are about 130,000 clones, approximately 79% of which are singletons. The sequencing sample was made of PBMCs. These receptors all come from a man aged 18-30 years in good health and CMV-seropositive.

The CDR3 region has the DNA TGTGCCAGCAGCTCCCCCACAGGGGGCGCCAAAAACATTCAGTACTTC. It codes for CASSSPTGGAKNIQYF. The V and J genes are TRBV7-2 and TRBJ2-4; 9 bases are a match to TRBD1. In germline, CDR1 is SGHTA, CDR2 FQGNSA. The CDR3 runs 16 residues. V lost 4 bases to trimming and J lost 1 base; unmatched junction nucleotides: 5.

This sequence joins TRBV5-1 and TRBJ1-1; D not resolved. Germline CDR1 and CDR2: SGHRS and YFSETQ. V lost 2 bases, J lost 7 bases, and 12 bases lay in between. This CDR3 comprises 13 residues. The CDR3: CASSLEASGEAFF. The CDR3 DNA is TGCGCCAGCAGCTTAGAAGCGAGTGGTGAAGCTTTCTTT.

This sequence joins TRBV19 and TRBJ2-5; possible D gene TRBD2, 5 bases. Germline V gene sequence: CDR1 LNHDA, CDR2 SQIVND (reference sequence). CDR3 length equals 13 residues. The germline V and J ends were trimmed by 4 bases and 3 bases, with 9 bases remaining between them. The CDR3 spells CASSSDGEETQYF. In DNA, the CDR3 is TGTGCCAGTAGTAGCGACGGGGAAGAGACCCAGTACTTC.

J is TRBJ2-1 and V is TRBV7-9; D is ambiguous. The CDR3 spans 11 residues. CDR1 is SEHNR, CDR2 FQNEAQ, per germline (reference sequence). Between the trimmed V and J ends, which lost 2 bases and 9 bases, there was a span of 5 bases. CDR3 sequence (DNA): TGTGCCAGCAGCTTATCTCTTGAGCAGTTCTTC. Its protein product is CASSLSLEQFF. Full variable domain (rest looked up from reference TRBV7-9 and TRBJ2-1): DTGVSQNPRHKITKRGQNVTFRCDPISEHNRLYWYRQTLGQGPEFLTYFQNEAQLEKSRLLSDRFSAERPKGSFSTLEIQRTEQGDSAMYLCASSLSLEQFFGPGTRLTVL.

This clone was recorded once. V usage is TRBV27 and J usage is TRBJ2-2; a weak D match, TRBD2 (5 bases). The CDR3 is 16 amino acids. V dropped 5 bases and J dropped 5 bases, with 18 bases sitting between them. CDR1 is MNHEY, CDR2 SMNVEV, per germline (reference sequence). The DNA of the CDR3 is TGTGCCAGCAGTCCCCTGGGAGTGTCTATTACCGGGGAGCTGTTTTTT. It specifies CASSPLGVSITGELFF.

The gene calls are TRBV5-1 and TRBJ2-2, with 8 bases fitting TRBD2. CDR1 is SGHRS and CDR2 is YFSETQ in the germline V gene. The CDR3 length is 14 residues. The V segment lost 6 bases and the J segment 7 bases; nucleotides outside the gene matches: 8. DNA of the CDR3: TGCGCCAGCACCTCCGGGGGGGGTAACGGGGAGCTGTTTTTT. Translation: CASTSGGGNGELFF.

This sequence joins TRBV5-4 and TRBJ2-1; the D gene is possibly TRBD2 (6 bases). The CDR3 extends over 16 amino acids. The V gene's germline CDR1 is SGHNT and CDR2 YYREEE (reference sequence). The ends were cut back, 4 bases at V and 0 bases at J, with 14 bases in the middle. For the CDR3, the DNA is TGTGCCAGCAGCATGCCGGAGGGGAGCTCCTACAATGAGCAGTTCTTC. It specifies CASSMPEGSSYNEQFF.

V gene TRBV7-3 combines with J gene TRBJ2-3; TRBD1 is a possible D gene (6 bases). With 2 bases removed from V and 4 bases from J, the gap between germline ends came to 16 bases. The CDR3 totals 16 residues. The germline V gene has CDR1 SGHTA and CDR2 FQGTGA. The CDR3 DNA reads as TGTGCCAGCAGCTTACGAGCATCCAGGGGTGCAGATACGCAGTATTTT. Encoded protein: CASSLRASRGADTQYF.

The J gene is TRBJ2-7, the V gene TRBV7-2; D is possibly TRBD2 (6 bases). This CDR3 contains 15 residues. Germline V gene sequence: CDR1 SGHTA, CDR2 FQGNSA. V was cut by 7 bases and J by 3 bases, with 19 bases left in between. CDR3 in DNA: TGTGCCAGCACCGTCACTCACGGGGGAAGCTACGAGCAGTACTTC. This gives the protein CASTVTHGGSYEQYF. Using reference TRBV7-2 and TRBJ2-7 for the parts outside the CDR3, the full variable domain is GAGVSQSPSNKVTEKGKDVELRCDPISGHTALYWYRQSLGQGLEFLIYFQGNSAPDKSGLPSDRFSAERTGGSVSTLTIQRTQQEDSAVYLCASTVTHGGSYEQYFGPGTRLTVT.

The CDR3 DNA follows: TGTGCCAGCAGCTTGGGCGTGGACGAGCAGTACTTC. Amino acids: CASSLGVDEQYF. This chain uses TRBV5-5 with TRBJ2-7; no reliable D call. V was clipped by 0 bases and J by 5 bases, with 6 bases between them. CDR1 SGHKS and CDR2 YYEKEE come from the germline V gene (reference sequence). The CDR3 sequence is 12 residues long.

The chain joins TRBV4-1 to TRBJ2-1; D is perhaps TRBD2 (6 bases). The germline gives CDR1 MGHRA, CDR2 YSYEKL. This CDR3 has 16 residues. Trimming took off 2 bases at V and 4 bases at J, with 15 bases between the two ends. The CDR3 bases are TGCGCCAGCAGCCAATCCCGGGACGGGGGATACAATGAGCAGTTCTTC. Protein product: CASSQSRDGGYNEQFF.

The rearrangement joins TRBV4-1 to TRBJ2-1, with 9 positions matching TRBD2. CDR1 and CDR2 (germline): MGHRA, YSYEKL. The CDR3 runs to 17 residues. Trimming took 5 bases from V and 8 from J; bases not matched to a gene: 16. This chain's CDR3 is CASSATGTSSFGDEQFF. The CDR3 DNA sequence: TGCGCCAGCAGCGCTACGGGGACTAGCTCGTTTGGGGATGAGCAGTTCTTC.

The chain uses TRBV10-3 and TRBJ2-2; TRBD2 agrees at 14 bases. CDR3 length: 15 residues. The V gene's germline CDR1 is ENHRY and CDR2 SYGVKD. J lost 5 bases, V lost 5 bases, and 1 base had no gene match. CDR3 sequence: CAISRTSGGTGELFF. CDR3 DNA: TGTGCCATCAGTCGGACTAGCGGGGGGACCGGGGAGCTGTTTTTT.

The chain combines TRBV30 with TRBJ1-5; no clear D. Deletions cut 2 bases from V and 5 bases from J, with 13 bases between. In germline, CDR1 is GTSNPN, CDR2 SVGIG (reference sequence). This CDR3 is 14 amino acids long. This chain's CDR3 is CAWSSGVDDQPQHF. CDR3 coding DNA: TGTGCCTGGAGTAGCGGGGTGGACGATCAGCCCCAGCATTTT.

This chain connects TRBV28 to TRBJ1-2, with D maybe TRBD1 (6 bases). The CDR3 runs to 12 residues. Between the trimmed V and J ends, which lost 6 bases and 8 bases, there was a span of 13 bases. CDR1 MDHEN and CDR2 SYDVKM come from the germline V gene. DNA of the CDR3: TGTGCCAGCAGAACAGGGATGAGGGGCTACACCTTC. This gives the protein CASRTGMRGYTF.

The V and J genes are TRBV28 and TRBJ1-5; D unresolved. There are 13 residues in the CDR3. In germline, CDR1 is MDHEN, CDR2 SYDVKM. V dropped 6 bases and J dropped 7 bases, with 13 bases sitting between them. In nucleotides, the CDR3 is TGTGCCAGCAGCTTTCAGAAGTACCAGCCCCAGCATTTT. As protein: CASSFQKYQPQHF.

The gene calls are TRBV29-1 and TRBJ2-2, with D maybe TRBD1 (6 bases). This CDR3 spans 16 amino acids. CDR1 is SQVTM and CDR2 is ANQGSEA in the germline V gene. The ends were cut back, 3 bases at V and 7 bases at J, with 21 bases in the middle. The CDR3, as DNA: TGCAGCGTTGAGAGCCAGGGGTTCGGTTGGGGCGGGGAGCTGTTTTTT. Its protein is CSVESQGFGWGGELFF.

This chain joins TRBV6-1 and TRBJ1-6, with TRBD1 identical over 7 bases. The V gene's germline CDR1 is MNHNS and CDR2 SASEGT. Losses at the gene ends were 2 bases for V and 3 bases for J; bases not matched to a gene: 10. The CDR3 runs to 18 residues. The DNA of the CDR3 is TGTGCCAGCAGTGAAAAGTTCAGGGGGACAGTCTATAATTCACCCCTCCACTTT. This gives the protein CASSEKFRGTVYNSPLHF.

This clone was picked up one time. This chain links TRBV4-3 with TRBJ2-7; no reliable D call. Trimming stripped 0 bases from V and 1 base from J, with 7 bases between. CDR3 length equals 14 residues. Germline-derived CDR1 and CDR2 are LGHNA and YSLEER. CDR3 residues: CASSQDSGSYEQYF. CDR3 sequence (DNA): TGCGCCAGCAGCCAAGATTCGGGTTCCTACGAGCAGTACTTC.

The J gene is TRBJ2-2, the V gene TRBV5-4, with 7 bases fitting TRBD2. The germline CDR1 and CDR2 sequences are SGHNT and YYREEE (reference sequence). CDR3 length: 15 amino acids. With 2 bases clipped from V and 3 bases from J, the junction kept 4 bases outside the gene matches. CDR3 loop: CASSFGGRHTGELFF. CDR3 DNA: TGTGCCAGCAGCTTCGGGGGGAGACACACCGGGGAGCTGTTTTTT.

This clone was observed a few times. The rearrangement links TRBV19 to TRBJ1-5; 10 bases are shared with TRBD1. V trimming: 6 bases; J trimming: 9 bases; junction bases outside the gene matches: 11. The germline gives CDR1 LNHDA, CDR2 SQIVND (reference sequence). This CDR3 contains 15 residues. CDR3 nucleotide sequence: TGTGCCAGTAGGCCCTCAGACAGGGGGCGGTTGCCCCAGCATTTT. Translated: CASRPSDRGRLPQHF.

This clone was counted between two and nine times. The V gene is TRBV9, the J gene TRBJ1-1, with 8 bases aligning to TRBD1. Germline V CDR1 and CDR2: SGDLS, YYNGEE. V gave up 5 bases and J gave up 4 bases; unmatched junction bases: 10. The CDR3 is 15 amino acids. As DNA, the CDR3 is TGTGCCAGCAGTCCTAGGGACAGGTTCAGCACTGAAGCTTTCTTT. This encodes CASSPRDRFSTEAFF.

This chain links TRBV9 with TRBJ2-7; D perhaps matches TRBD1 (8 bases). V was clipped by 2 bases and J by 4 bases, with 16 bases between them. Germline-derived CDR1 and CDR2 are SGDLS and YYNGEE. CDR3 length: 15 amino acids. CDR3 bases: TGTGCCAGCAGCGTGGCCGGACAGGGACTATACGAGCAGTACTTC. This translates into CASSVAGQGLYEQYF.

The chain carries TRBV6-5 and TRBJ1-1; 8 bases are shared with TRBD1. Germline values: CDR1 MNHEY, CDR2 SVGAGI. This CDR3 spans 14 amino acids. After removal of 0 bases from V and 11 bases from J, the junction contained 8 bases not matched to a gene. Here the CDR3 DNA reads TGTGCCAGCAGTTACTCGGGCTTAGGACAGGGTGCTTTCTTT. It specifies CASSYSGLGQGAFF.

The chain has TRBV27 and TRBJ2-7; D not resolved. V was clipped by 5 bases and J by 4 bases, with 9 bases between them. Looked up from germline, CDR1 is MNHEY and CDR2 is SMNVEV (reference sequence). CDR3 length: 12 amino acids. The CDR3 DNA sequence: TGTGCCAGCAGTCGCGGTGGATACGAGCAGTACTTC. Translating gives CASSRGGYEQYF.